Reported below is one T cell receptor beta chain. The target antigen is unknown. Amplification of TCR alpha and beta CDR3 regions from RNA used iRepertoire nested multiplex PCR. TCRdb fed the multiplex PCR reads into MiXCR, producing one record per CDR3 protein. In the table there are about 410,000 distinct CDR3 sequences, 41% of which are singletons. This sample was taken from a study of glioma-infiltrating T cells. Regarding the study as a whole: Patients with low tissue-blood divergence carried a signature set of shared blood CDR3 motifs. Tissue-blood divergence was below expectation in non-neoplastic patients, above in gliomas.

V lost 4 bases to trimming and J lost 0 bases; unmatched junction nucleotides: 11. The CDR3 extends over 17 amino acids. Germline V CDR1 and CDR2: SGHTA, FQGNSA. V and J are TRBV7-2 and TRBJ2-7; 8 bases match TRBD1. Material: glioma tissue, nonneoplastic brain tissue, or PBMCs (not recorded which). This TCR came from a human donor with low-grade glioma or glioblastoma, undergoing nonglioma brain surgery, or in good health (not recorded which). The CDR3 protein is CASSYISGGPLSYEQYF. Here the CDR3 DNA reads TGTGCCAGCAGCTACATTTCAGGGGGCCCCCTCTCCTACGAGCAGTACTTC.